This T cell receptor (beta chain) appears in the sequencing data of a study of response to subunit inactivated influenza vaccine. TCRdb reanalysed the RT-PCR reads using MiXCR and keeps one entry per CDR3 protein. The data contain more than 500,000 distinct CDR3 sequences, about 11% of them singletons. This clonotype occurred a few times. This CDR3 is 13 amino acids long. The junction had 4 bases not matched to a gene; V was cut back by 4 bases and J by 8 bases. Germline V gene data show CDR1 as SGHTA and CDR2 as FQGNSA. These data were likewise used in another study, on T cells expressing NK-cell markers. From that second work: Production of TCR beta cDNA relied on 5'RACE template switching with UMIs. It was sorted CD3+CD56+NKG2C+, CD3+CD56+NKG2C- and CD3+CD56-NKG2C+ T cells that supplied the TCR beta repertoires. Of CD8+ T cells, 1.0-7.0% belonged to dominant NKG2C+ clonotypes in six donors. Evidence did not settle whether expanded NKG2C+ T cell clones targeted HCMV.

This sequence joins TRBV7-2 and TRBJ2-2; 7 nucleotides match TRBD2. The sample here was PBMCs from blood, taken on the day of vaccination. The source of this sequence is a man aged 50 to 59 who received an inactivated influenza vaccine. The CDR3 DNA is TGTGCCAGCAGCTGGCGGACTAGGGGGGAGCTGTTTTTT. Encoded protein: CASSWRTRGELFF.